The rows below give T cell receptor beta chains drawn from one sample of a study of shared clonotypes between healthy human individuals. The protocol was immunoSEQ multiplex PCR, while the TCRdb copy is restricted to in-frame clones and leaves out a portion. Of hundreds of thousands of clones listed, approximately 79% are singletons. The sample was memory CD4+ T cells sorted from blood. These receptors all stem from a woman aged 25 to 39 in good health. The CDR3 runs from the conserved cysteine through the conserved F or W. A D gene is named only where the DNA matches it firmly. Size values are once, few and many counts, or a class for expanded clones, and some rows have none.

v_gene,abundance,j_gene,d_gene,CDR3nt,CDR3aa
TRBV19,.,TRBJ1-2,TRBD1,TGTGCCAGTAGTCGAGGGGGCAGGCGTCAGTACTATGGCTACACCTTC,CASSRGGRRQYYGYTF
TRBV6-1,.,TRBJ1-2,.,TGTGCCAGCAGGACCACTGAATCGGATGGCTACACCTTC,CASRTTESDGYTF
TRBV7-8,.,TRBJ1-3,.,TGTGCCAGCAGCTTAGAAGGGAGGGCCCGCTCTGGAAACACCATATATTTT,CASSLEGRARSGNTIYF
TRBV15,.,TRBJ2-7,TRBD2,TGTGCCACCAGCAAAGCACTAGCGGGAGACCCCGAGCAGTACTTC,CATSKALAGDPEQYF
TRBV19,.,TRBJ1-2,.,TGTGCCAGTAGTGGGCCGCCAGCATTTCACTTC,CASSGPPAFHF
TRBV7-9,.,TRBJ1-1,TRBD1,TGTGCCAGCAGCGTCCAACAGGGGTACACTGAAGCTTTCTTT,CASSVQQGYTEAFF
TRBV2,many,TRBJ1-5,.,TGTGCCAGCAGTCAGCGTTCTGGCAATCAGCCCCAGCATTTT,CASSQRSGNQPQHF
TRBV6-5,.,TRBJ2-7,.,TGTGCCAGCAGTTCCAATACCCACCCCGAGCAGTACTTC,CASSSNTHPEQYF
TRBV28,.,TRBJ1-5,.,TGTGCCAGCACCGTCCGGTTGATTGGGTCTCAGCCCCAGCATTTT,CASTVRLIGSQPQHF
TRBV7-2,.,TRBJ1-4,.,TGTGCCAGCAGCTCCCGGGTCTCAACTAATGAAAAACTGTTTTTT,CASSSRVSTNEKLFF
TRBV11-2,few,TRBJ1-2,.,TGTGCCAGCAGCACAACAGGCTATGGCTACACCTTC,CASSTTGYGYTF
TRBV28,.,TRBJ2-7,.,TGTGCCAGCAGTTTACCCGCGGGACACCACAACTACGAGCAGTACTTC,CASSLPAGHHNYEQYF
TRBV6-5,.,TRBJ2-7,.,TGTGCCAGCAGTTACCTTAGCGGCTACGAGCAGTACTTC,CASSYLSGYEQYF
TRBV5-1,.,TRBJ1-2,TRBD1,TGCGCCAGCAGCTTGGGGGACAGGGCAGAAGGCTACACCTTC,CASSLGDRAEGYTF
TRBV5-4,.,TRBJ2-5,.,TGTGCCAGCAGCCAAGGGGGGCGTGGAGAGACCCAGTACTTC,CASSQGGRGETQYF
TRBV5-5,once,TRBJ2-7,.,TGTGCCAGCAGCTTGAATGTAGGCGGCTACGAGCAGTACTTC,CASSLNVGGYEQYF
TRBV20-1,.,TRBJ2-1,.,TGCAGTGCTAGACGAGCTACCGAGCAGTTCTTC,CSARRATEQFF
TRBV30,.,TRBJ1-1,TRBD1,TGTGCCTGGAACCGACAGGGTATGAACACTGAAGCTTTCTTT,CAWNRQGMNTEAFF
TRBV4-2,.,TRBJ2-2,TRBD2,TGTGCCAGCAGCCAAGATATTGGTAGCGGGAGTTTGGGGGAGCTGTTTTTT,CASSQDIGSGSLGELFF
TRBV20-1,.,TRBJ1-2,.,TGCAGTGCTACACTTAACTATGGCTACACCTTC,CSATLNYGYTF
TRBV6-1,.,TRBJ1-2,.,TGTGCCAGCAGTGAAGCGAAGGGTAACTATGGCTACACCTTC,CASSEAKGNYGYTF
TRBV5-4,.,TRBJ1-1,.,TGTGCCAGCAGCTTGGAGGGTAGGGAAGCTTTCTTT,CASSLEGREAFF
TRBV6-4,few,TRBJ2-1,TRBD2,TGTGCCAGCAGCCGGACTAGCGGGAGGTCTGAGCAGTTCTTC,CASSRTSGRSEQFF
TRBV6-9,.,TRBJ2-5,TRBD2,TGTGCCAGCAGCCGAGGACTAGCGTGGGGATCGGAGACCCAGTACTTC,CASSRGLAWGSETQYF
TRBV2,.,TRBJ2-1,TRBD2,TGTGCCAGCAGTGGGACTAGCGGGAACAATGAGCAGTTCTTC,CASSGTSGNNEQFF
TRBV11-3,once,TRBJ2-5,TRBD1,TGTGCCAGCAGCTTAGGCCTCGGGACAGGGGAAGAGACCCAGTACTTC,CASSLGLGTGEETQYF
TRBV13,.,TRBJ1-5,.,TGTGCCAGCAGCTTAGAGCCGTATCAGCCCCAGCATTTT,CASSLEPYQPQHF
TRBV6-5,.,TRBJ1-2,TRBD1,TGTGCCAGCAGTTACCAAGGGACAGGGGGGAACTATGGCTACACCTTC,CASSYQGTGGNYGYTF
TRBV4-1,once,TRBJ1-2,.,TGCGCCAGCAGCCATGCAGGGAACTATGGCTACACCTTC,CASSHAGNYGYTF
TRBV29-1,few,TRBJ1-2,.,TGCAGCGTTGCCGGCACCCCGACGAGCGGTGGCTACACCTTC,CSVAGTPTSGGYTF
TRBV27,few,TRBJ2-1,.,TGTGCCAGCAGAGCGCTACTAGCCAAAGGGGTAATAGAGCAGTTCTTC,CASRALLAKGVIEQFF
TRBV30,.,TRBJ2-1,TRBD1,TGTGCCTGGAGCAGGGGGGACAGGGTCTTTTTGAATGAGCAGTTCTTC,CAWSRGDRVFLNEQFF
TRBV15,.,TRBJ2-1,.,TGTGCCACCAGCAGAGACCCGTTCGGGGGTATTCGGGGCAATGAGCAGTTCTTC,CATSRDPFGGIRGNEQFF
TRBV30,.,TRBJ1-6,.,TGTGCCTGGAGCAGCAGGGCTAATTCACCCCTCCACTTT,CAWSSRANSPLHF
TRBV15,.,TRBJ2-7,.,TGTGCCACCAGCACCCAGAGGAGCTACGAGCAGTACTTC,CATSTQRSYEQYF
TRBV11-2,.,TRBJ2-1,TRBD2,TGTGCCAGCAGGGGACTAGCGGGGCCGGGGTTAAATGAGCAGTTCTTC,CASRGLAGPGLNEQFF
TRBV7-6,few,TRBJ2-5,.,TGTGCCAGCAGCTTAGGGCCCACCCAAGAGACCCAGTACTTC,CASSLGPTQETQYF
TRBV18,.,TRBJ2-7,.,TGTGCCAGCTCACCACCCCAGGGCGCCTACGAGCAGTACTTC,CASSPPQGAYEQYF
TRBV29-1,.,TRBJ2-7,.,TGCAGCGTTGTAAGTCCGCGCGCGGCCCTACTCTCCTACGAGCAGTACTTC,CSVVSPRAALLSYEQYF
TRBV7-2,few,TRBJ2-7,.,TGTGCCAGCAGCTTAGACAGGCAGGTGCAGTACTTC,CASSLDRQVQYF
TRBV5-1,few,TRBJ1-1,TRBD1,TGCGCCAGCAGCTGGACAGGGGAAGGCACTGAAGCTTTCTTT,CASSWTGEGTEAFF
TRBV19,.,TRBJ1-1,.,TGTGCCAGTAGCCCGGGGCTCTACACTGAAGCTTTCTTT,CASSPGLYTEAFF
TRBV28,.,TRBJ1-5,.,TGTGCCAGCAGTTTGTTCGGACGGAATCAGCCCCAGCATTTT,CASSLFGRNQPQHF
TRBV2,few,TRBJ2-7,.,TGTGCCAGCCGGGACATTGACTTATCCTACGAGCAGTACTTC,CASRDIDLSYEQYF
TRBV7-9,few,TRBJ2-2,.,TGTGCCAGCAGCTCAAGGACAGCCTCGAACACCGGGGAGCTGTTTTTT,CASSSRTASNTGELFF
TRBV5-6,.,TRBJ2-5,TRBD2,TGTGCCAGCAGCGGAGAAGCGGGAGGATCAGAGACCCAGTACTTC,CASSGEAGGSETQYF
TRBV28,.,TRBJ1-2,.,TGTGCGACGACAGCAGAGTTCTATGGCTACACCTTC,CATTAEFYGYTF
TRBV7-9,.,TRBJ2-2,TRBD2,TGTGCCAGCAGCGAAGTAGCGGGAGGGGACGGGGAGCTGTTTTTT,CASSEVAGGDGELFF
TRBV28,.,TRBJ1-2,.,TGTGCCAGCAGCAAGATATGGGGCTATGGCTACACCTTC,CASSKIWGYGYTF
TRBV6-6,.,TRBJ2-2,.,TGTGCCAGCGGTCAGCGGACTCCCACCGGGGAGCTGTTTTTT,CASGQRTPTGELFF
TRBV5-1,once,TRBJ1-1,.,TGCGCCAGCAGTTTAGACACTGAAGCTTTCTTT,CASSLDTEAFF
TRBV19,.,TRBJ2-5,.,TGTGCCAGTAGTATATCCCTGATTTGGCAGGACCAAGAGACCCAGTACTTC,CASSISLIWQDQETQYF
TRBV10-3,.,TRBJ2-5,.,TGTGCCATCAGTTTAGGCGTCAGCCAAGAGACCCAGTACTTC,CAISLGVSQETQYF
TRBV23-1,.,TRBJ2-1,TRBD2,TGCGCCAGCACGACGGGGGGACTTTACAATGAGCAGTTCTTC,CASTTGGLYNEQFF
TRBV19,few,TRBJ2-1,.,TGTGCCAGTAGTAGAGGCGGGACGAATGAGCAGTTCTTC,CASSRGGTNEQFF